These 25 T cell receptor beta chains originate from one sample sequenced in a study of CD8 T cells in ankylosing spondylitis (dated by TCRdb to 2015 to 2018). Library generation was performed with 5' RACE. TCRdb records Illumina HiSeq 2500 as the sequencer. TCRdb redid the processing of the public reads, applying fastp at Q25 and MiXCR, and retained in-frame beta chains. Identical CDR3 proteins give one entry, which carries the most common genes and DNA. For this sample there are roughly 150,000 distinct CDR3 sequences; approximately 9% appear just once. The top ten clonotypes cover around 15% of the sample. The sequenced sample consisted of blood, either unsorted or a sorted T cell fraction (not recorded which). These receptors were taken from a female donor with ankylosing spondylitis or in good health (not recorded which).

The table lists this clonotype with many counts. CDR3 region: CASSLSGFTEAFF. As DNA, the CDR3 is TGTGCCAGCAGCTTATCCGGGTTCACTGAAGCTTTCTTT. The gene calls are TRBV7-9 and TRBJ1-1; D ambiguous. This CDR3 is 13 amino acids long. V lost 2 bases, J lost 4 bases, and 8 bases lay in between. Looked up from germline, CDR1 is SEHNR and CDR2 is FQNEAQ (reference sequence).

This clonotype was detected ten times or more. The rearrangement joins TRBV4-3 to TRBJ2-1; 7 bases line up with TRBD2. The CDR3 spans 14 residues. J was trimmed by 5 bases and V by 0 bases; bases with no gene match: 1. CDR1 and CDR2 from the germline V gene are LGHNA and YSLEER. The CDR3 nucleotides are TGCGCCAGCAGCCAAGAAGGGACTAACAATGAGCAGTTCTTC. Its protein product is CASSQEGTNNEQFF.

The CDR3 spells CASSSEAEQFF. In DNA, the CDR3 is TGTGCCAGCAGTTCCGAGGCTGAGCAGTTCTTC. The genes are TRBV6-2 or TRBV6-3 and TRBJ2-1; D unclear. CDR3 length: 11 amino acids. Germline V gene data show CDR1 as MNHEY and CDR2 as SVGEGT. V was pared by 4 bases and J by 9 bases, with 7 bases between.

This sequence joins TRBV30 and TRBJ2-1; 8 bases map to TRBD1. Looked up from germline, CDR1 is GTSNPN and CDR2 is SVGIG (reference sequence). This CDR3 has 13 amino acids. After removal of 0 bases from V and 9 bases from J, the junction contained 4 bases not matched to a gene. The chain's CDR3 is CAWSVDREVEQFF. For the CDR3, the DNA is TGTGCCTGGAGTGTGGACAGGGAAGTTGAGCAGTTCTTC.

This clonotype was recorded many times. V is TRBV7-9 and J is TRBJ1-1; a weak D match, TRBD1 (6 bases). The CDR3 extends over 15 amino acids. Trimming cost V 0 bases and J 2 bases, with 10 bases left between them. CDR1 and CDR2 (germline): SEHNR, FQNEAQ (reference sequence). CDR3 protein: CASSLATGLNTEAFF. In nucleotides, the CDR3 is TGTGCCAGCAGCTTAGCGACAGGACTCAACACTGAAGCTTTCTTT.

This clonotype was seen many times. The chain carries TRBV19 and TRBJ2-7, with D maybe TRBD2 (5 bases). Trimming took 1 base from V and 2 from J, leaving 12 bases between them. Germline assignment: CDR1 LNHDA and CDR2 SQIVND (reference sequence). CDR3 size: 15 residues. The CDR3 loop is CASSIVREETYEQYF. The CDR3 coding sequence is TGTGCCAGTAGTATAGTCCGGGAAGAAACCTACGAGCAGTACTTC.

The chain combines TRBV4-1 with TRBJ2-7; 7 positions match TRBD2. V trimming: 0 bases; J trimming: 1 base; junction bases outside the gene matches: 6. The CDR3 consists of 16 residues. CDR1 and CDR2 (germline): MGHRA, YSYEKL. CDR3 residues: CASSQDPSGTSYEQYF. The CDR3, as DNA: TGCGCCAGCAGCCAAGATCCTAGCGGAACTTCCTACGAGCAGTACTTC.

This clonotype was detected a few times. This chain links TRBV20-1 with TRBJ2-1; 8 bases are shared with TRBD2. Germline CDR1 DFQATT, CDR2 SNEGSKA (reference sequence). The CDR3 consists of 16 residues. V trimming: 3 bases; J trimming: 7 bases; junction bases outside the gene matches: 14. This chain's CDR3 is CSASPGGGDWTNEQFF. As DNA, the CDR3 is TGCAGTGCTAGTCCCGGGGGGGGCGATTGGACGAATGAGCAGTTCTTC.

This clonotype was found many times. The chain is built from TRBV29-1 and TRBJ1-1; D is unclear. Trimming removed 3 bases at V and 3 bases at J, with 11 bases between. This CDR3 is built from 13 residues. Germline CDR1 SQVTM, CDR2 ANQGSEA. The CDR3 reads CSVDGQEDTEAFF. CDR3 sequence (DNA): TGCAGCGTTGATGGCCAGGAGGACACTGAAGCTTTCTTT. Full variable domain (remainder filled in from reference TRBV29-1 and TRBJ1-1): SAVISQKPSRDICQRGTSLTIQCQVDSQVTMMFWYRQQPGQSLTLIATANQGSEATYESGFVIDKFPISRPNLTFSTLTVSNMSPEDSSIYLCSVDGQEDTEAFFGQGTRLTVV.

This clonotype has just a few counts. The gene calls are TRBV27 and TRBJ2-1; 8 nucleotides agree with TRBD2. After removal of 6 bases from V and 14 bases from J, the junction contained 6 bases not matched to a gene. Germline lookup yields CDR1 MNHEY and CDR2 SMNVEV (reference sequence). The CDR3 contains 11 residues. The CDR3 DNA is TGTGCCAGCAGCACCGGGACTAGGGAGTTCTTC. Its translation: CASSTGTREFF.

The rearrangement links TRBV5-6 to TRBJ1-5, with 7 bases fitting TRBD1. The CDR3 extends over 16 amino acids. Trimming took 0 bases from V and 6 from J; bases not matched to a gene: 9. Germline CDR1 is SGHDT and CDR2 is YYEEEE. The CDR3 here is CASSLATRGPGQPQHF. The CDR3, as DNA: TGTGCCAGCAGCTTGGCCACGAGGGGGCCGGGTCAGCCCCAGCATTTT.

The chain combines TRBV4-3 with TRBJ1-2; D is uncertain. V was cut by 0 bases and J by 4 bases, with 9 bases left in between. The CDR3 runs 14 residues. CDR1 LGHNA and CDR2 YSLEER come from the germline V gene. The CDR3 region has the DNA TGCGCCAGCAGCCAAGACAGGCAGATCTATGGCTACACCTTC. The encoded protein is CASSQDRQIYGYTF.

This clonotype was counted many times. The rearrangement uses TRBV6-5 and TRBJ1-2, with D perhaps TRBD1 (5 bases). V was cut by 0 bases and J by 5 bases, with 7 bases left in between. The CDR3 runs 13 residues. The V gene's germline CDR1 is MNHEY and CDR2 SVGAGI. For the CDR3, the DNA is TGTGCCAGCAGTTACTCCCGACAGTATGGCTACACCTTC. This encodes CASSYSRQYGYTF.

This clonotype was picked up many times. The V call is TRBV7-8, the J call TRBJ2-1; TRBD1 or TRBD2 may be the D gene (5 bases each). Trimming removed 1 base from V and 7 bases from J, with 11 bases in between. The CDR3 spans 14 residues. CDR1 is SGHVS and CDR2 is FQNEAQ in the germline V gene. CDR3 sequence reads: CASSLVNWGNEQFF. The CDR3 nucleotides read TGTGCCAGCAGCTTAGTAAATTGGGGGAATGAGCAGTTCTTC.

This sequence joins TRBV7-6 and TRBJ1-6; D is undetermined. CDR3 size: 17 residues. CDR1 is SGHVS and CDR2 is FNYEAQ in the germline V gene. Trimming took off 2 bases at V and 9 bases at J, with 20 bases between the two ends. The CDR3 sequence: CASSLTGLRELCSPLHF. In DNA form, the CDR3 reads TGTGCCAGCAGCTTAACTGGGCTTCGAGAGCTCTGTTCACCCCTCCACTTT.

This clonotype was counted a few times. Here the CDR3 DNA reads TGTGCCAGCAGCTTAGCGGGTAGCGGAGCGCCGAAGGAGCTGTTTTTT. Translated, it gives CASSLAGSGAPKELFF. The chain couples TRBV7-9 to TRBJ2-2; a possible D gene is TRBD2 (6 bases). The CDR3 covers 16 residues. Per germline, CDR1 SEHNR and CDR2 FQNEAQ (reference sequence). Deletions cut 0 bases from V and 10 bases from J, with 18 bases between. The full variable domain, rest sourced from reference TRBV7-9 and TRBJ2-2, is DTGVSQNPRHKITKRGQNVTFRCDPISEHNRLYWYRQTLGQGPEFLTYFQNEAQLEKSRLLSDRFSAERPKGSFSTLEIQRTEQGDSAMYLCASSLAGSGAPKELFFGEGSRLTVL.

In this sample, this clonotype turned up many times. CDR3 sequence: CSASLGLAVQETQYF. For the CDR3, the DNA is TGCAGTGCTTCCCTTGGGCTAGCAGTTCAAGAGACCCAGTACTTC. The rearrangement uses TRBV20-1 and TRBJ2-5, with TRBD2 as a possible D gene (5 bases). The germline CDR1 and CDR2 sequences are DFQATT and SNEGSKA (reference sequence). Trimming took 5 bases from V and 2 from J, leaving 18 bases between them. This CDR3 has 15 amino acids.

J is TRBJ2-5 and V is TRBV28; D possibly uses TRBD1 or TRBD2 (5 bases each). V lost 7 bases and J 1 base, leaving 13 bases between the germline ends. Germline assignment: CDR1 MDHEN and CDR2 SYDVKM. The CDR3 is 14 residues long. CDR3: CASTSGTGQETQYF. Here the CDR3 DNA reads TGTGCCAGCACCTCCGGGACGGGCCAAGAGACCCAGTACTTC.

This clonotype occurred a few times. The V call is TRBV6-2 or TRBV6-3, the J call TRBJ1-5; the match to TRBD1 covers 9 bases. Germline CDR1 reads MNHEY; CDR2 reads SVGEGT. The CDR3 loop spans 17 amino acids. V lost 8 bases to trimming and J lost 1 base; unmatched junction nucleotides: 12. The CDR3 loop is CASERSGTGISNQPQHF. CDR3 sequence (DNA): TGTGCCAGCGAACGATCCGGGACAGGGATAAGCAATCAGCCCCAGCATTTT.

This rearrangement joins TRBV24-1 to TRBJ2-7, with a tentative D call TRBD1 (6 bases). Germline V gene lookup returns CDR1 KGHDR and CDR2 SFDVKD. This CDR3 spans 16 amino acids. V was clipped by 4 bases and J by 0 bases, with 15 bases between them. The CDR3 is CATSDGTGMDSYEQYF. CDR3 DNA sequence: TGTGCCACCAGTGACGGTACAGGGATGGACTCCTACGAGCAGTACTTC.

This clonotype was found many times. The chain links TRBV14 to TRBJ2-1; tentatively, D is TRBD2 (6 bases). This CDR3 spans 19 amino acids. Germline-derived CDR1 and CDR2 are SGHDN and FVKESK. V lost 4 bases and J lost 0, with 22 bases in between. The CDR3 here is CASSPTSTSLMSSYNEQFF. CDR3 in DNA: TGTGCCAGCAGCCCTACTTCAACTAGCCTAATGAGCTCCTACAATGAGCAGTTCTTC.

This sequence joins TRBV9 and TRBJ2-3, with a weak D call TRBD2 (6 bases). Trimming removed 4 bases at V and 4 bases at J, with 19 bases between. Germline V gives CDR1 SGDLS, CDR2 YYNGEE. The CDR3 totals 16 residues. CDR3 nucleotide sequence: TGTGCCAGCAGCCCTAATAGCGGTAAAGCGGCAGATACGCAGTATTTT. It is translated as CASSPNSGKAADTQYF.

Many counts were recorded for this clonotype. The J gene is TRBJ1-6, the V gene TRBV5-6; D not resolved. Germline V gives CDR1 SGHDT, CDR2 YYEEEE. V dropped 0 bases and J dropped 8 bases, with 6 bases sitting between them. The CDR3 sequence is 13 residues long. CDR3 DNA: TGTGCCAGCAGCTTGGAGGAGGATTCACCCCTCCACTTT. Translation gives CASSLEEDSPLHF. The variable domain in full, completed from reference TRBV5-6 and TRBJ1-6, reads DAGVTQSPTHLIKTRGQQVTLRCSPKSGHDTVSWYQQALGQGPQFIFQYYEEEERQRGNFPDRFSGHQFPNYSSELNVNALLLGDSALYLCASSLEEDSPLHFGNGTRLTVT.

V gene TRBV20-1 combines with J gene TRBJ2-3; weak D call: TRBD2 (5 bases). Germline V CDR1 and CDR2: DFQATT, SNEGSKA (reference sequence). The CDR3 runs to 16 residues. Trimming removed 4 bases from V and 0 bases from J, with 17 bases in between. CDR3 in DNA: TGCAGTGCTAAAGTGGGCGGGTCTCTAAGCACAGATACGCAGTATTTT. Amino acid sequence: CSAKVGGSLSTDTQYF.

The sample holds a few counts of this clonotype. The chain carries TRBV6-5 and TRBJ2-1; 10 nucleotides line up with TRBD2. The CDR3 is made up of 16 amino acids. Germline CDR1 reads MNHEY; CDR2 reads SVGAGI. Losses at the gene ends were 2 bases for V and 5 bases for J; bases not matched to a gene: 6. CDR3 amino acids: CASSYPSGREDNEQFF. The CDR3 nucleotides read TGTGCCAGCAGTTACCCTAGCGGGAGAGAGGACAATGAGCAGTTCTTC.